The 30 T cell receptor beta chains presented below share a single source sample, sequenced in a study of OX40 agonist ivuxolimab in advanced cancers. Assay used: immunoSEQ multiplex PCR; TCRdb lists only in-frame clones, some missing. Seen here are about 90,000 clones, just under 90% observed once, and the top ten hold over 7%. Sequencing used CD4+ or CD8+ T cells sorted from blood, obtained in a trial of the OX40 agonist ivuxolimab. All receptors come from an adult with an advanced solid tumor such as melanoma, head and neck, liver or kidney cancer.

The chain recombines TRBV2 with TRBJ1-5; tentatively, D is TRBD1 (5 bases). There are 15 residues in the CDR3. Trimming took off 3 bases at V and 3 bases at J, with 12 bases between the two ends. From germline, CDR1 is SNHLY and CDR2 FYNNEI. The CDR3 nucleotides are TGTGCCAGCAGTGATAAGGGACGGTTCAATCAGCCCCAGCATTTT. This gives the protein CASSDKGRFNQPQHF.

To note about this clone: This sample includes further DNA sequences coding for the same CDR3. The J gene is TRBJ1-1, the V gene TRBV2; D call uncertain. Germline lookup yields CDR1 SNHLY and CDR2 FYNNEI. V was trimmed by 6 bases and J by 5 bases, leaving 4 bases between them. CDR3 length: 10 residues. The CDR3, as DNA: TGTGCCAGCAGAGGGACTGAAGCTTTCTTT. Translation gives CASRGTEAFF.

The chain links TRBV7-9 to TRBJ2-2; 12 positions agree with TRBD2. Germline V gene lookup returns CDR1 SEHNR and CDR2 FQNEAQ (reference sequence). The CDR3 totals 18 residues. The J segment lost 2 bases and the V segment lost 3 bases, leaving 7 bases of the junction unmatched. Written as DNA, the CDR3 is TGTGCCAGCAGCTTCCTTGGACTAGCGGGACCCAACACCGGGGAGCTGTTTTTT. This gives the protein CASSFLGLAGPNTGELFF.

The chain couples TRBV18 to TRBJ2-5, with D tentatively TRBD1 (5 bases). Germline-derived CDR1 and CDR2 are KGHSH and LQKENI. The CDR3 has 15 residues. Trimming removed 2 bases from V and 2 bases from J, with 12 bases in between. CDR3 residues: CASSPSTALQETQYF. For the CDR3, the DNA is TGTGCCAGCTCACCATCGACAGCCTTACAAGAGACCCAGTACTTC.

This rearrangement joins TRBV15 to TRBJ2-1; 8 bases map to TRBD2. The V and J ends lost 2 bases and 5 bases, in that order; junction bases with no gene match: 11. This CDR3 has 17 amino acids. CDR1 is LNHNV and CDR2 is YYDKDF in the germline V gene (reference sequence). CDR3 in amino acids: CATSRKRSGSYDNEQFF. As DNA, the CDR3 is TGTGCCACCAGCAGAAAACGAAGCGGGAGTTACGACAATGAGCAGTTCTTC.

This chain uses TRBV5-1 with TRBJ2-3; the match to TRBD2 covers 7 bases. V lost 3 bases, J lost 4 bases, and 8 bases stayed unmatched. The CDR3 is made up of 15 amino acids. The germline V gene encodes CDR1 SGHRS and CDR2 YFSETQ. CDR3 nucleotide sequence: TGCGCCAGCAGCTCACTAGCAACTAGCGCAGATACGCAGTATTTT. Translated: CASSSLATSADTQYF.

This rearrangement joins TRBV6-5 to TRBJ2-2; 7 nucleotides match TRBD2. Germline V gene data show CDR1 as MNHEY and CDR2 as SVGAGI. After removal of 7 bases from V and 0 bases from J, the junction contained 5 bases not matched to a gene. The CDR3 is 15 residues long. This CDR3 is CASTRDYTNTGELFF. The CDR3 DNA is TGTGCCAGCACCCGGGACTATACGAACACCGGGGAGCTGTTTTTT.

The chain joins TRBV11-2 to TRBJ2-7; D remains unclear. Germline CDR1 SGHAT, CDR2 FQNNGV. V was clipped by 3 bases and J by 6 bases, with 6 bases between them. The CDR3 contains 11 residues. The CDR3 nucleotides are TGTGCCAGCAGCTTTAGTCCCGAGCAGTACTTC. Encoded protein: CASSFSPEQYF. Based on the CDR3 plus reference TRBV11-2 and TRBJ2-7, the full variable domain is EAGVAQSPRYKIIEKRQSVAFWCNPISGHATLYWYQQILGQGPKLLIQFQNNGVVDDSQLPKDRFSAERLKGVDSTLKIQPAKLEDSAVYLCASSFSPEQYFGPGTRLTVT.

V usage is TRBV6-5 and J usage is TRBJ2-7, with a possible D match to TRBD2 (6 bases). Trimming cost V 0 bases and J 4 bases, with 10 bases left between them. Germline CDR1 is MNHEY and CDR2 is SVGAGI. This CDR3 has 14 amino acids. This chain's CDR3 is CASSYSPGEYEQYF. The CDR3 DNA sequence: TGTGCCAGCAGTTACTCCCCGGGAGAGTACGAGCAGTACTTC.

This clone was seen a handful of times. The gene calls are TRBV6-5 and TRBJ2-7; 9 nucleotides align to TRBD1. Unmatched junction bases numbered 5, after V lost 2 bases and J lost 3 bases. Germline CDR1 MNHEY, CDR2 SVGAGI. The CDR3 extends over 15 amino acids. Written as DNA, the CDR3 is TGTGCCAGCAGTTACGGGACAGGGCGGAGCTACGAGCAGTACTTC. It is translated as CASSYGTGRSYEQYF.

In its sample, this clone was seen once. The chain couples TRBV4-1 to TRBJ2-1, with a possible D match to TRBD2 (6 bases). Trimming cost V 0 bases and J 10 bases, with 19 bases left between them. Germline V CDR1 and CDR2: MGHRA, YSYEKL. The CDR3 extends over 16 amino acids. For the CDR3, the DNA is TGCGCCAGCAGCCAAGATCTTGGAGCGGGTAGGGCGGAGCAGTTCTTC. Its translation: CASSQDLGAGRAEQFF.

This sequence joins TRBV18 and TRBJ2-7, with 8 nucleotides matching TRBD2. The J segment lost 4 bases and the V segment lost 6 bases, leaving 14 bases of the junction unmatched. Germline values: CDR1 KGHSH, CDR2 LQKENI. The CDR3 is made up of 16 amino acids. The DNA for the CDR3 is TGTGCCAGCTCCCCGGAGGGGCTAGCGGGTTCATACGAGCAGTACTTC. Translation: CASSPEGLAGSYEQYF. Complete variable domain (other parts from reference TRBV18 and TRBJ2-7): NAGVMQNPRHLVRRRGQEARLRCSPMKGHSHVYWYRQLPEEGLKFMVYLQKENIIDESGMPKERFSAEFPKEGPSILRIQQVVRGDSAAYFCASSPEGLAGSYEQYFGPGTRLTVT.

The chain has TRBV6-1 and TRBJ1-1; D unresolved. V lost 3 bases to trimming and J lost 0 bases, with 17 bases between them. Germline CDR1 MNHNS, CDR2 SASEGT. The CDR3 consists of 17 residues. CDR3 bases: TGTGCCAGCAGTGACCCCCCCGGAGCAGCTATGAACACTGAAGCTTTCTTT. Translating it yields CASSDPPGAAMNTEAFF.

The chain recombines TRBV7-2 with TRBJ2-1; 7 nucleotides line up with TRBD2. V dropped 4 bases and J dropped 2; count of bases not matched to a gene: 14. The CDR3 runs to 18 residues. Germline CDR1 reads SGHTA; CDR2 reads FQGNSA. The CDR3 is CASSSPPGSGWTYNEQFF. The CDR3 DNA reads TGTGCCAGCAGCTCCCCCCCAGGTAGCGGGTGGACCTACAATGAGCAGTTCTTC.

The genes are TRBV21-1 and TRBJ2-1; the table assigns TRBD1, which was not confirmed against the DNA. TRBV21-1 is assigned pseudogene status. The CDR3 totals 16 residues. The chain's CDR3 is CASSKTRTGYYNEQFF. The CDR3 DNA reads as TGTGCCAGCAGCAAGACCAGGACAGGGTACTACAATGAGCAGTTCTTC.

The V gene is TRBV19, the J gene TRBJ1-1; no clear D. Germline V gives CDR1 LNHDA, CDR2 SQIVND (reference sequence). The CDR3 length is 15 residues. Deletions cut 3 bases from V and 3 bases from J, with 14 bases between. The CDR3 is CASSIRAVKDTEAFF. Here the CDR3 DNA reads TGTGCCAGTAGTATTCGGGCAGTAAAAGACACTGAAGCTTTCTTT.

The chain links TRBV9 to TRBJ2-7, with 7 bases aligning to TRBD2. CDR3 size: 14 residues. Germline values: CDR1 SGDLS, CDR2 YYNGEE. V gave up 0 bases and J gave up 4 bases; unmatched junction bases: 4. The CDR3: CASSVGRGDYEQYF. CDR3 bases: TGTGCCAGCAGCGTAGGCCGGGGGGATTACGAGCAGTACTTC.

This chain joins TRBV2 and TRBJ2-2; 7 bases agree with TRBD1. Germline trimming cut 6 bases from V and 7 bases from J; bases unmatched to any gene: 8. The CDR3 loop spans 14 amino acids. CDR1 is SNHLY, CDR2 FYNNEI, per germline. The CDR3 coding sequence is TGTGCCAGCAGATTGACAGGGTATGGCGGGGAGCTGTTTTTT. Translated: CASRLTGYGGELFF.

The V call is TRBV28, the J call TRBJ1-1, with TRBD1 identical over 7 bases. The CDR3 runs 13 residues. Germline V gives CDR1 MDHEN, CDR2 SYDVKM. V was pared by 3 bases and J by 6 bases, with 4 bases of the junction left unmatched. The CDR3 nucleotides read TGTGCCAGCAGTTTGCAGGGGGGAGCTGAAGCTTTCTTT. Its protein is CASSLQGGAEAFF.

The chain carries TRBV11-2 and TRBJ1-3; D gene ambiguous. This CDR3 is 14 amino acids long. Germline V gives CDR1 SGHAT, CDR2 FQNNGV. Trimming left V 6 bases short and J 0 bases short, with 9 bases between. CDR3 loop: CASSLDLSGNTIYF. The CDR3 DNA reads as TGTGCCAGCAGTTTGGACCTCTCTGGAAACACCATATATTTT.

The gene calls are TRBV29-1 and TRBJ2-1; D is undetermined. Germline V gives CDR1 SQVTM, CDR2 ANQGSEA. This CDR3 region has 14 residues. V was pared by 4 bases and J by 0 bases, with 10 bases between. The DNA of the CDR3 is TGCAGCGTTGGAGGTCACTACTCCTACAATGAGCAGTTCTTC. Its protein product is CSVGGHYSYNEQFF.

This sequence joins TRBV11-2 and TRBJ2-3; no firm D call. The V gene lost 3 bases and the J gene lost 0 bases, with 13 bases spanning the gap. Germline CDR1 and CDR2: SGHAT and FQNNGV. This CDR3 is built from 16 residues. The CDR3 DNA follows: TGTGCCAGCAGCTTGTCGGTGAAGACTAGCACAGATACGCAGTATTTT. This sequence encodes CASSLSVKTSTDTQYF. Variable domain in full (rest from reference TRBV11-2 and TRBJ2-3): EAGVAQSPRYKIIEKRQSVAFWCNPISGHATLYWYQQILGQGPKLLIQFQNNGVVDDSQLPKDRFSAERLKGVDSTLKIQPAKLEDSAVYLCASSLSVKTSTDTQYFGPGTRLTVL.

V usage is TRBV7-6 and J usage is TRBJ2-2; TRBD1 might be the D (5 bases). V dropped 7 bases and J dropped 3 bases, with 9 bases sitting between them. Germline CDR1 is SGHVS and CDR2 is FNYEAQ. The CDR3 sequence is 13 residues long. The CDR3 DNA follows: TGTGCCAGCACCAGGGCGGACACCGGGGAGCTGTTTTTT. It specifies CASTRADTGELFF.

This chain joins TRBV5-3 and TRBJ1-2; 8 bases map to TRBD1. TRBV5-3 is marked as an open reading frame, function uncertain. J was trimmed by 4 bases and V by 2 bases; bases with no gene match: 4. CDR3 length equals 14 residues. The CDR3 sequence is CARSFRTGSYGYTF. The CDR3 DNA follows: TGTGCCAGAAGCTTTCGGACAGGGTCCTATGGCTACACCTTC.

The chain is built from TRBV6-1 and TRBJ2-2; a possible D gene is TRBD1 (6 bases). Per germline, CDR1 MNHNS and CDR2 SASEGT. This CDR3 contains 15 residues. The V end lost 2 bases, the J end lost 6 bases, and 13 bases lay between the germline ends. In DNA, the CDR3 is TGTGCCAGCAGTGAACGAAGGGGGAGACCCGGGGAGCTGTTTTTT. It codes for CASSERRGRPGELFF.

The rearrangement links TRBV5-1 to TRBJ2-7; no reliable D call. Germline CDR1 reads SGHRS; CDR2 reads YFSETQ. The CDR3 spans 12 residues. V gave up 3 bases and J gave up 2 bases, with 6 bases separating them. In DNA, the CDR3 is TGCGCCAGCAGCTCGAAAACCTACGAGCAGTACTTC. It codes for CASSSKTYEQYF.

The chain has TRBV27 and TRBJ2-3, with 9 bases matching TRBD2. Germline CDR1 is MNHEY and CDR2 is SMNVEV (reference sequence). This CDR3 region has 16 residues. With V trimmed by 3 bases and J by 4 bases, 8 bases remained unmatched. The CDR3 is CASSLDAGGGADTQYF. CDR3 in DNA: TGTGCCAGCAGTTTGGATGCGGGAGGGGGGGCAGATACGCAGTATTTT.

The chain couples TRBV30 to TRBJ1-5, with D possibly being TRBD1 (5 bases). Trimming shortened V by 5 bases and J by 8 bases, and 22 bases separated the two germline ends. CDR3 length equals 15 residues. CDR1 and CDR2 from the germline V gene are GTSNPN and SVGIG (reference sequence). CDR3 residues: CAWQTIGVTGEPQHF. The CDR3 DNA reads TGTGCCTGGCAGACCATAGGGGTTACTGGGGAGCCCCAGCATTTT.

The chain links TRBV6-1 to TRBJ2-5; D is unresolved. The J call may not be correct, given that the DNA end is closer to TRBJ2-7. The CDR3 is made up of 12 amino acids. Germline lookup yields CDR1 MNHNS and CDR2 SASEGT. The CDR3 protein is CAIDPDSYEQYF. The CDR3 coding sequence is TGTGCCATAGACCCTGACTCCTACGAGCAGTACTTC.

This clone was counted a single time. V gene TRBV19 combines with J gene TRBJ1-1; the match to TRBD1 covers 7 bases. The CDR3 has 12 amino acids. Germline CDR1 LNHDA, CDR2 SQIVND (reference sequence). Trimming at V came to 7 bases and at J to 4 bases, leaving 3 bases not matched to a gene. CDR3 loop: CASKQGSTEAFF. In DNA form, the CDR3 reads TGTGCCAGTAAACAGGGGAGCACTGAAGCTTTCTTT.